This T cell receptor beta chain came from a study of identical twins. This clonotype showed up many times. This CDR3 is built from 12 residues. Germline V gene lookup returns CDR1 ENHRY and CDR2 SYGVKD. V shed 6 bases and J shed 7 bases, with 12 bases lying between them. Using its own MiXCR run on the 5' RACE reads, TCRdb lists one record per CDR3 protein. The sample lists around 230,000 distinct CDR3 sequences, 6.5% seen once, with more than 12% in the top ten. A further study also used this sample, focusing on T cells expressing NK-cell markers. According to that study: There were a handful of donors in whom these clonotypes also led the CD3+CD56-NKG2C+ fraction.

The receptor's source is a woman aged 18 to 35 in good health. This chain joins TRBV10-3 and TRBJ2-5, with D perhaps matching TRBD2 (5 bases). Specimen: CD8+ T cells sorted from blood. CDR3 nucleotides: TGTGCCATCAGGACTAATCTCGGGACCCAGTACTTC. Translating it yields CAIRTNLGTQYF.